The 16 T cell receptor beta chains in this list originate from one sample, sequenced in a study of T cell responses to AZD1222 COVID-19 vaccine. The data were produced by immunoSEQ multiplex PCR, yet TCRdb's version contains in-frame clones alone and is incomplete. This sample has around 150,000 clones, with 88% found just once. This material consisted of peripheral blood, taken 28 days after the second AZD1222 dose. The receptors were gathered from an adult who received the AZD1222 COVID-19 vaccine.

The rearrangement uses TRBV7-8 and TRBJ1-2; D is uncertain. CDR1 is SGHVS, CDR2 FQNEAQ, per germline. Deletions cut 5 bases from V and 0 bases from J, with 16 bases between. This CDR3 contains 16 residues. DNA for the CDR3: TGTGCCAGCAGCCCTTACCGCATAGTAGCTAACTATGGCTACACCTTC. Translated, it gives CASSPYRIVANYGYTF.

This chain joins TRBV4-1 and TRBJ2-1; TRBD2 aligns across 13 bases. The CDR3 runs 17 residues. V trimming: 6 bases; J trimming: 3 bases; junction bases outside the gene matches: 8. CDR1 and CDR2 (germline): MGHRA, YSYEKL. The CDR3 region has the DNA TGCGCCAGCAGACGGACTAGCGGGGGCTCACGCTACAATGAGCAGTTCTTC. Translating it yields CASRRTSGGSRYNEQFF.

J is TRBJ1-3 and V is TRBV28; 7 nucleotides agree with TRBD1. Looked up from germline, CDR1 is MDHEN and CDR2 is SYDVKM. This CDR3 contains 13 residues. Unmatched junction bases numbered 5, after V lost 8 bases and J lost 4 bases. The CDR3 loop is CASQQGTGNTIYF. CDR3 nucleotides: TGTGCCAGCCAACAGGGGACAGGAAACACCATATATTTT.

The rearrangement joins TRBV2 to TRBJ1-4; D possibly corresponds to TRBD1 (6 bases). Germline V gene data show CDR1 as SNHLY and CDR2 as FYNNEI. V lost 6 bases to trimming and J lost 7 bases, with 21 bases between them. The CDR3 has 16 residues. CDR3 DNA sequence: TGTGCCAGCAGAGGGGGGGCACGGAAGTGGGGTGAAAAACTGTTTTTT. Residues: CASRGGARKWGEKLFF.

V gene TRBV13 combines with J gene TRBJ2-5; the match to TRBD2 covers 9 bases. This CDR3 contains 12 residues. The V and J ends lost 5 bases and 10 bases, in that order; junction bases with no gene match: 5. In germline, CDR1 is PRHDT, CDR2 FYEKMQ (reference sequence). The CDR3 DNA reads TGTGCCAGCAGCGTCAGACTAGCGGTCCAGTACTTC. Protein: CASSVRLAVQYF.

This clone was seen a few times. The chain is built from TRBV7-9 and TRBJ1-2; 8 nucleotides match TRBD1. The CDR3 is 14 residues long. The germline V gene encodes CDR1 SEHNR and CDR2 FQNEAQ (reference sequence). The V gene end was trimmed by 4 bases and the J gene end by 6 bases; junction bases not matched to a gene: 7. CDR3: CASSYLRGQHGYTF. The CDR3 region has the DNA TGTGCCAGCAGCTACCTCAGGGGGCAACATGGCTACACCTTC. The full variable domain, its missing parts supplied by reference TRBV7-9 and TRBJ1-2, is DTGVSQNPRHKITKRGQNVTFRCDPISEHNRLYWYRQTLGQGPEFLTYFQNEAQLEKSRLLSDRFSAERPKGSFSTLEIQRTEQGDSAMYLCASSYLRGQHGYTFGSGTRLTVV.

This clone was seen once. The chain is built from TRBV13 and TRBJ1-1; D gene ambiguous. The CDR3 contains 15 residues. The V end was cut by 2 bases, the J end by 1 base, with 11 bases between. Germline V gene sequence: CDR1 PRHDT, CDR2 FYEKMQ (reference sequence). Here the CDR3 DNA reads TGTGCCAGCAGCTTAAGGCCCTCGGCGAACACTGAAGCTTTCTTT. Its translation: CASSLRPSANTEAFF.

The chain has TRBV30 and TRBJ2-2; D perhaps matches TRBD1 (6 bases). Germline V gives CDR1 GTSNPN, CDR2 SVGIG (reference sequence). Trimming stripped 8 bases from V and 3 bases from J, with 10 bases between. CDR3 size: 12 residues. The CDR3 DNA follows: TGTGCCCAAAAGGGGGACACCGGGGAGCTGTTTTTT. Residues: CAQKGDTGELFF.

The CDR3 nucleotides read TGTGCCAGCAGCTGGGGGGGCGAGGGAGTTGCTGAAGCTTTCTTT. Translated, it gives CASSWGGEGVAEAFF. The chain uses TRBV7-6 and TRBJ1-1, with D perhaps matching TRBD1 (6 bases). The CDR3 has 15 residues. The germline V gene has CDR1 SGHVS and CDR2 FNYEAQ. Trimming removed 4 bases at V and 6 bases at J, with 18 bases between.

The gene calls are TRBV19 and TRBJ1-3; D is uncertain. The CDR3 covers 14 residues. V was trimmed by 8 bases and J by 2 bases, leaving 13 bases between them. The V gene's germline CDR1 is LNHDA and CDR2 SQIVND (reference sequence). Written as DNA, the CDR3 is TGTGCCAGTTCAACGGGAGGCACTGGAAACACCATATATTTT. Translated, it gives CASSTGGTGNTIYF.

This chain uses TRBV7-9 with TRBJ2-5, with 7 bases identical to TRBD2. Trimming removed 7 bases from V and 3 bases from J; junction bases left unmatched: 17. CDR1 and CDR2 (germline): SEHNR, FQNEAQ (reference sequence). There are 17 residues in the CDR3. The CDR3 DNA follows: TGTGCCAGCACCCCCCCGGGGGAGCGGGGACGTAAAGAGACCCAGTACTTC. This gives the protein CASTPPGERGRKETQYF.

The rearrangement joins TRBV4-2 to TRBJ1-1; a weak D match, TRBD1 (5 bases). The CDR3 is 12 residues long. Germline V gene data show CDR1 as LGHNA and CDR2 as YNFKEQ. The V end lost 3 bases, the J end lost 8 bases, and 10 bases lay between the germline ends. CDR3 bases: TGTGCCAGCAGCCAGGTGCAGGGAGAAGCTTTCTTT. Translated: CASSQVQGEAFF.

The chain joins TRBV9 to TRBJ1-1; TRBD1 is a possible D gene (6 bases). Trimming cost V 5 bases and J 6 bases, with 20 bases left between them. Germline lookup yields CDR1 SGDLS and CDR2 YYNGEE. The length of the CDR3 is 15 residues. The CDR3 nucleotides are TGTGCCAGCAGGGTCCTCAGGGGAGGAATCGCTGAAGCTTTCTTT. It codes for CASRVLRGGIAEAFF. The whole variable domain, remainder taken from reference TRBV9 and TRBJ1-1, is DSGVTQTPKHLITATGQRVTLRCSPRSGDLSVYWYQQSLDQGLQFLIQYYNGEERAKGNILERFSAQQFPDLHSELNLSSLELGDSALYFCASRVLRGGIAEAFFGQGTRLTVV.

This clone was detected ten times or more. The chain carries TRBV7-6 and TRBJ1-5; 12 bases align to TRBD1. The CDR3 has 16 amino acids. The germline V gene has CDR1 SGHVS and CDR2 FNYEAQ. J lost 5 bases, V lost 4 bases, and 6 bases had no gene match. The CDR3 protein is CASSSGTGGADQPQHF. The DNA of the CDR3 is TGTGCCAGCAGCTCAGGGACAGGGGGCGCAGATCAGCCCCAGCATTTT.

This clone was picked up a small number of times. The chain joins TRBV11-2 to TRBJ1-4; tentative D call: TRBD1 (5 bases). This CDR3 spans 15 amino acids. V dropped 5 bases and J dropped 7 bases, with 17 bases sitting between them. CDR1 is SGHAT, CDR2 FQNNGV, per germline. The DNA for the CDR3 is TGTGCCAGCAGCCCCCTTGAGGGGATCGGTGAAAAACTGTTTTTT. This encodes CASSPLEGIGEKLFF.

The chain is built from TRBV7-9 and TRBJ1-5; 7 nucleotides line up with TRBD1. Germline assignment: CDR1 SEHNR and CDR2 FQNEAQ (reference sequence). The CDR3 runs to 16 residues. V lost 0 bases to trimming and J lost 5 bases; unmatched junction nucleotides: 7. CDR3: CASSLASGGYDQPQHF. CDR3 bases: TGTGCCAGCAGCTTAGCGTCAGGGGGGTATGATCAGCCCCAGCATTTT.